The 9 T cell receptor beta chains below all came from one sample that was sequenced in a study of blood T cell repertoires in COVID-19. The method was immunoSEQ multiplex PCR; TCRdb's version includes in-frame clones alone and lacks a portion of them. The sample shows 130,000 to 150,000 clones, 88% of them seen only once. Sequencing was carried out using peripheral blood. These receptor sequences come from a woman aged 45-60 years with acute or convalescent COVID-19.

In this sample, this clone turned up a few times. The chain has TRBV10-3 and TRBJ1-5; D might be TRBD1 (5 bases). This CDR3 is 14 amino acids long. V was clipped by 6 bases and J by 0 bases, with 9 bases between them. Germline values: CDR1 ENHRY, CDR2 SYGVKD. The CDR3 here is CAIRGGGSNQPQHF. In DNA, the CDR3 is TGTGCCATCAGGGGCGGGGGTAGCAATCAGCCCCAGCATTTT.

The chain uses TRBV2 and TRBJ2-7, with D possibly matching TRBD1 (5 bases). V lost 4 bases and J lost 4, with 17 bases in between. Germline CDR1 SNHLY, CDR2 FYNNEI. The CDR3 is made up of 15 amino acids. CDR3 DNA: TGTGCCAGCAGTGGACAGCAAGCCAATACTTACGAGCAGTACTTC. Translation: CASSGQQANTYEQYF.

The chain recombines TRBV2 with TRBJ1-5; D unresolved. This CDR3 is built from 14 residues. Germline V gene lookup returns CDR1 SNHLY and CDR2 FYNNEI. V shed 8 bases and J shed 0 bases, with 11 bases lying between them. CDR3 sequence (DNA): TGTGCCAGCGAGGAGGAGTATAGCAATCAGCCCCAGCATTTT. As protein: CASEEEYSNQPQHF.

V usage is TRBV6-6 and J usage is TRBJ2-2; no firm D call. V was cut by 2 bases and J by 0 bases, with 7 bases left in between. This CDR3 contains 15 residues. From germline, CDR1 is MNHNY and CDR2 SVGAGI (reference sequence). CDR3 sequence: CASSYLQSNTGELFF. The CDR3 region has the DNA TGTGCCAGCAGTTACCTACAGTCGAACACCGGGGAGCTGTTTTTT.

This clone was observed a few times. The chain uses TRBV4-2 and TRBJ2-7, with D possibly matching TRBD2 (6 bases). This CDR3 is built from 13 residues. The germline CDR1 and CDR2 sequences are LGHNA and YNFKEQ. V shed 1 base and J shed 5 bases, with 9 bases lying between them. CDR3 protein: CASSQGGENEQYF. CDR3 nucleotide sequence: TGTGCCAGCAGCCAAGGGGGGGAGAACGAGCAGTACTTC.

The CDR3, as DNA: TGTGCCAGCAGTTTTCAGGCCAGGGGCGGTGGCTACACCTTC. Its protein product is CASSFQARGGGYTF. The rearrangement joins TRBV28 to TRBJ1-2; tentatively, D is TRBD1 (6 bases). Germline CDR1 reads MDHEN; CDR2 reads SYDVKM. V gave up 3 bases and J gave up 7 bases, with 15 bases separating them. The CDR3 has 14 amino acids.

The chain recombines TRBV10-2 with TRBJ1-1, with D hard to call. The CDR3 contains 14 residues. V dropped 6 bases and J dropped 5 bases, with 16 bases sitting between them. In germline, CDR1 is WSHSY, CDR2 SAAADI. CDR3 DNA sequence: TGCGCCAGCAGGGGCCGGGAAGTATTGACTGAAGCTTTCTTT. Translation gives CASRGREVLTEAFF.

The chain recombines TRBV7-2 with TRBJ1-6, with a weak D call TRBD1 (6 bases). The CDR3 has 14 residues. Germline-derived CDR1 and CDR2 are SGHTA and FQGNSA. Trimming removed 3 bases from V and 7 bases from J, with 10 bases in between. CDR3 residues: CASSFEGGNSPLHF. CDR3 nucleotide sequence: TGTGCCAGCAGCTTTGAGGGGGGGAATTCACCCCTCCACTTT. Drawing the rest from reference TRBV7-2 and TRBJ1-6, the complete variable domain is GAGVSQSPSNKVTEKGKDVELRCDPISGHTALYWYRQSLGQGLEFLIYFQGNSAPDKSGLPSDRFSAERTGGSVSTLTIQRTQQEDSAVYLCASSFEGGNSPLHFGNGTRLTVT.

This chain uses TRBV6-6 with TRBJ2-7, with D maybe TRBD2 (5 bases). Deletions cut 8 bases from V and 0 bases from J, with 11 bases between. The germline V gene has CDR1 MNHNY and CDR2 SVGAGI (reference sequence). The CDR3 is 13 amino acids. CDR3 amino acids: CASRDGNSYEQYF. CDR3 DNA sequence: TGTGCCAGCCGCGACGGGAACTCCTACGAGCAGTACTTC.